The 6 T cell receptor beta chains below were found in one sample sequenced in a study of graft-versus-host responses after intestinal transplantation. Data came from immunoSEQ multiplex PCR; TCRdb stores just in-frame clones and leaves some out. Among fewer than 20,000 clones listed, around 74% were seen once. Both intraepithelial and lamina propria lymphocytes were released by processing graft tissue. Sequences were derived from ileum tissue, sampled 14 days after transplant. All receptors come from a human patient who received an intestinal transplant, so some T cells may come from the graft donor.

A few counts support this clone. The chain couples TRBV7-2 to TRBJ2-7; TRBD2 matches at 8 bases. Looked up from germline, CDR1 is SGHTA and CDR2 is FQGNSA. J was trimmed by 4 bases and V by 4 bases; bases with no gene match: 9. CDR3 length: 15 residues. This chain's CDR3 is CASSYDGTRFYEQYF. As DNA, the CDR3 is TGTGCCAGCAGCTATGACGGGACTAGATTTTACGAGCAGTACTTC. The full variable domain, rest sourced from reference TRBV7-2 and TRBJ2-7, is GAGVSQSPSNKVTEKGKDVELRCDPISGHTALYWYRQSLGQGLEFLIYFQGNSAPDKSGLPSDRFSAERTGGSVSTLTIQRTQQEDSAVYLCASSYDGTRFYEQYFGPGTRLTVT.

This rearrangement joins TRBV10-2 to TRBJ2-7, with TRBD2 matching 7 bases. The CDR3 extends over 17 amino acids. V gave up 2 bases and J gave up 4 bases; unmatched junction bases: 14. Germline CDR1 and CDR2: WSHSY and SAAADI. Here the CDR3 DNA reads TGCGCCAGCAGTGAGCTCTCCGTTCGGCGGGGGTTGTACGAGCAGTACTTC. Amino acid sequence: CASSELSVRRGLYEQYF.

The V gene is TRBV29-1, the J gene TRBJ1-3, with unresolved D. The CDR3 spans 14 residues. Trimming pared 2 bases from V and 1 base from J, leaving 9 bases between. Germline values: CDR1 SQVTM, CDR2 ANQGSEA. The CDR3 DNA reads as TGCAGCGTTGAATTGGGAAGTTCTGGAAACACCATATATTTT. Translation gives CSVELGSSGNTIYF.

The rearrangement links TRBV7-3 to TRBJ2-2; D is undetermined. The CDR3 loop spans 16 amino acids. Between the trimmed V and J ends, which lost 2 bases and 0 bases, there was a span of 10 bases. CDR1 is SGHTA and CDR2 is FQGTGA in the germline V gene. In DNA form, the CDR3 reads TGTGCCAGCAGCTTATTACCCATTGCGAACACCGGGGAGCTGTTTTTT. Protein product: CASSLLPIANTGELFF.

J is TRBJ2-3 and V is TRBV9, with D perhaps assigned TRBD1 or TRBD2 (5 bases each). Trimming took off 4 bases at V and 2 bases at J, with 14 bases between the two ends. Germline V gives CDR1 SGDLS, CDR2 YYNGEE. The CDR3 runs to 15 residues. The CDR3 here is CASSSPGRLTDTQYF. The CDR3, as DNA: TGTGCCAGCAGCTCACCGGGACGGCTCACAGATACGCAGTATTTT. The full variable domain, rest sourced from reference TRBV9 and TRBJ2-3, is DSGVTQTPKHLITATGQRVTLRCSPRSGDLSVYWYQQSLDQGLQFLIQYYNGEERAKGNILERFSAQQFPDLHSELNLSSLELGDSALYFCASSSPGRLTDTQYFGPGTRLTVL.

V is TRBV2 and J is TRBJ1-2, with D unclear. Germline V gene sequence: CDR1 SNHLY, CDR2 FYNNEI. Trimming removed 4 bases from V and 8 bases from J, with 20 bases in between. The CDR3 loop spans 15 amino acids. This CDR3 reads CASSALAEPHGGYTF. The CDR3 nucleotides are TGTGCCAGCAGTGCTCTTGCGGAACCCCATGGGGGCTACACCTTC.